These T cell receptor beta chains were read from a single sample in a study of persistence of HIV-infected CD4 T cells. Produced via immunoSEQ multiplex PCR; TCRdb's table is partial and in-frame only. The table has 25,000 to 35,000 clones, 78% seen once; the top ten hold less than 0.95%. These receptors have no known antigen. Here the sequenced sample was CD4+ T cells sorted from PBMCs after approximately 20-hour stimulation, taken from a patient who received antiretroviral therapy. These receptors all stem from an adult woman with HIV who was CMV-seropositive. Each CDR3 is given with its conserved first and last residue. A D gene is named only where the DNA matches it firmly. Clone size, where shown, is once, few, many, or a class for clones that have expanded.

clone size,V gene,D gene,J gene,CDR3 protein,CDR3 DNA
-,TRBV30,-,TRBJ1-2,CAWSSRTANYGYTF,TGTGCCTGGAGTTCCCGGACGGCTAACTATGGCTACACCTTC
-,TRBV7-6,-,TRBJ2-2,CASSSSDTGELFF,TGTGCCAGCAGCTCGTCGGACACCGGGGAGCTGTTTTTT
-,TRBV7-9,-,TRBJ1-2,CASRPYRDRVGYTF,TGTGCCAGCAGGCCGTACAGGGACCGTGTAGGCTACACCTTC
-,TRBV14,TRBD1,TRBJ2-1,CASSGGGQGERLTYNEQFF,TGTGCCAGCAGCGGAGGGGGACAGGGGGAAAGACTGACCTACAATGAGCAGTTCTTC
-,TRBV5-1,-,TRBJ1-2,CASSSTSGSNGYTF,TGCGCCAGCAGCTCAACCAGTGGATCGAATGGCTACACCTTC
few,TRBV19,-,TRBJ2-6,CASADRSAGANVLTF,TGTGCCAGTGCTGACAGGAGTGCTGGGGCCAACGTCCTGACTTTC
-,TRBV30,-,TRBJ2-3,CAWRWGADTQYF,TGTGCCTGGAGGTGGGGAGCAGATACGCAGTATTTT
-,TRBV5-8,-,TRBJ1-1,CASSLDFPNTEAFF,TGTGCCAGCAGCCTGGACTTCCCGAACACTGAAGCTTTCTTT
-,TRBV6-4,TRBD1,TRBJ1-1,CASSPRQGANTEAFF,TGTGCCAGCAGTCCGAGACAGGGTGCGAACACTGAAGCTTTCTTT
once,TRBV3-1/TRBV3-2,-,TRBJ1-6,CASSQEGTYNSPLHF,TGTGCCAGCAGCCAAGAGGGGACCTATAATTCACCCCTCCACTTT
few,TRBV5-1,-,TRBJ2-2,CASSLDSGELFF,TGCGCCAGCAGCTTGGACTCCGGGGAGCTGTTTTTT
-,TRBV6-2/TRBV6-3,-,TRBJ1-6,CASSFAGVSPLHF,TGTGCCAGCAGTTTCGCAGGGGTCTCACCCCTCCACTTT
-,TRBV15,-,TRBJ1-2,CATSRDGSREGRGYTF,TGTGCCACCAGCAGAGATGGGAGCAGGGAGGGTCGAGGCTACACCTTC
-,TRBV9,-,TRBJ2-5,CASSVSRQETQYF,TGTGCCAGCAGCGTGTCTAGACAAGAGACCCAGTACTTC
-,TRBV19,-,TRBJ2-2,CASRASGELFF,TGTGCCAGCCGCGCGAGCGGGGAGCTGTTTTTT